The T cell receptor (beta chain) under discussion was sequenced for a study of blood T cell repertoires in COVID-19. Assay used: immunoSEQ multiplex PCR; TCRdb lists only in-frame clones, some missing. This repertoire shows 300,000 to 350,000 clones, 80% to 90% found once; its top ten account for around 5%. The germline V gene has CDR1 MDHEN and CDR2 SYDVKM. With 6 bases removed from V and 0 bases from J, the gap between germline ends came to 13 bases. The CDR3 has 15 residues. The clonotype comes from a young man who had recovered from COVID-19. The chain carries TRBV28 and TRBJ2-3; TRBD2 is a possible D gene (5 bases). Input material: PBMCs or T cells enriched from blood (not recorded which). The CDR3 spells CASRLGDRSTDTQYF. DNA for the CDR3: TGTGCCAGCAGACTGGGAGATAGAAGCACAGATACGCAGTATTTT.